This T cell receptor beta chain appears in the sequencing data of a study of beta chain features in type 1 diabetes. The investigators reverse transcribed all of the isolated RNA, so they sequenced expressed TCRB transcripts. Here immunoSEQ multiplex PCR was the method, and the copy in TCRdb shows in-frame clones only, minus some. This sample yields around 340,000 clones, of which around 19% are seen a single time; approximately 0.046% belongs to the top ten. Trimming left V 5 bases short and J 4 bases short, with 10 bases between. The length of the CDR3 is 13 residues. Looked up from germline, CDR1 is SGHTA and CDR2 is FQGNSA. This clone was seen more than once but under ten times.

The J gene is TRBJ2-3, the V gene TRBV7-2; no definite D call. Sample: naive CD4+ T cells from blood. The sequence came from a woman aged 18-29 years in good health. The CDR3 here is CASSPTGADTQYF. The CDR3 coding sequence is TGTGCCAGCAGCCCAACCGGTGCAGATACGCAGTATTTT.